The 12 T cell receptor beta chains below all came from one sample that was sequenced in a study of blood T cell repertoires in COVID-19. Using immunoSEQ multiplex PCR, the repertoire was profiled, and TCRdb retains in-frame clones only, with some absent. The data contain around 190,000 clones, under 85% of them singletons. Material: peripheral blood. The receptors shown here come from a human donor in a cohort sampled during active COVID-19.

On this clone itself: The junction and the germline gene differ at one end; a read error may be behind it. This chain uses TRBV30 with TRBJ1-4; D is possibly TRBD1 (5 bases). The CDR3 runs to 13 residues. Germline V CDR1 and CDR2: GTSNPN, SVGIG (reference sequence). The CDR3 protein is CAWRRTTNEKLFF. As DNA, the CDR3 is TGTGCCTGGAGGAGGACAACCAATGAAAAACTGTTTTTT. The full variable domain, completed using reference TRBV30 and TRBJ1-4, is SQTIHQWPATLVQPVGSPLSLECTVEGTSNPNLYWYRQAAGRGLQLLFYSVGIGQISSEVPQNLSASRPQDRQFILSSKKLLLSDSGFYLCAWRRTTNEKLFFGSGTQLSVL.

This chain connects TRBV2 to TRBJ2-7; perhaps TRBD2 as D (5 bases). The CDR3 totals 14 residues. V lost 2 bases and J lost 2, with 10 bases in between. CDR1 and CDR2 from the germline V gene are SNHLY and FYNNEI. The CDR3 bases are TGTGCCAGCAGTGAAAGGCCCGGGGCCTACGAGCAGTACTTC. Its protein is CASSERPGAYEQYF.

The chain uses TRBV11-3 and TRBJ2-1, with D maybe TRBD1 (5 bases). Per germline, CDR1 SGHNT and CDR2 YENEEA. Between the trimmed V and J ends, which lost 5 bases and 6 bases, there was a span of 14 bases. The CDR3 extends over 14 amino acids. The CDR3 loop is CASSPSQGANEQFF. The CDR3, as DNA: TGTGCCAGCAGCCCAAGCCAAGGGGCCAATGAGCAGTTCTTC. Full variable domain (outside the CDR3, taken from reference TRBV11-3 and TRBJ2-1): EAGVVQSPRYKIIEKKQPVAFWCNPISGHNTLYWYLQNLGQGPELLIRYENEEAVDDSQLPKDRFSAERLKGVDSTLKIQPAELGDSAVYLCASSPSQGANEQFFGPGTRLTVL.

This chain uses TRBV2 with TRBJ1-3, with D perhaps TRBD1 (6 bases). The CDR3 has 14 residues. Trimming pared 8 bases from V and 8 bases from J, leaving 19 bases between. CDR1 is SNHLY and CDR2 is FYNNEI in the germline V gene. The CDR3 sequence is CASCYREFLDTIYF. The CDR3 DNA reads TGTGCCAGCTGCTACAGGGAATTTCTAGACACCATATATTTT.

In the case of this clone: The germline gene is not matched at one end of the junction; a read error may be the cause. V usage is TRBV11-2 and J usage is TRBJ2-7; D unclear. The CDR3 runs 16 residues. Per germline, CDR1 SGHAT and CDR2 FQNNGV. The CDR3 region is CASSLGAAVPSNEQYF. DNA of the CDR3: TGTGCCAGCAGCTTAGGGGCAGCTGTTCCCTCCAACGAGCAGTACTTC.

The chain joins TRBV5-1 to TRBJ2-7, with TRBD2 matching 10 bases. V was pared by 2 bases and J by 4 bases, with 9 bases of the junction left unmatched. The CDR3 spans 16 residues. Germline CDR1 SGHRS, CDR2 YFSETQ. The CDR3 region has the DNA TGCGCCAGCAGCTTAATCCGTGGTAGCGGGGGGTACGAGCAGTACTTC. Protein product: CASSLIRGSGGYEQYF.

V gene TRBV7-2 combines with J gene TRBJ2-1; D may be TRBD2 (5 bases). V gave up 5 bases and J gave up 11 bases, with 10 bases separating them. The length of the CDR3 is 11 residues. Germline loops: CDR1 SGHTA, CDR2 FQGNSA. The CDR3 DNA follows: TGTGCCAGCAGCCAAACCGGGAAGCAGTTCTTC. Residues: CASSQTGKQFF.

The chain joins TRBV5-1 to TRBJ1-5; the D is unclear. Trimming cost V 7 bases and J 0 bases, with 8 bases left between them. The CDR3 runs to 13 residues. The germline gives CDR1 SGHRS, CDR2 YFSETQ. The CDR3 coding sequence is TGCGCCAGCGGCTATTATAGCAATCAGCCCCAGCATTTT. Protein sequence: CASGYYSNQPQHF.

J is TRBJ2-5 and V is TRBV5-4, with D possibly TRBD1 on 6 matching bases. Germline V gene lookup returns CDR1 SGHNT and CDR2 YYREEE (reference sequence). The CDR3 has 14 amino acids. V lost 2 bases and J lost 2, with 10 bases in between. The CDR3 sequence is CASSLPGQQETQYF. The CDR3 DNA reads TGTGCCAGCAGCTTACCCGGACAGCAAGAGACCCAGTACTTC.

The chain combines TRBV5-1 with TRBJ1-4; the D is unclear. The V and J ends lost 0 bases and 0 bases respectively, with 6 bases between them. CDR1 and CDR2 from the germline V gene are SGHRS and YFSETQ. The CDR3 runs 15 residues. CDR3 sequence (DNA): TGCGCCAGCAGCTTGGTCGGAGCAACTAATGAAAAACTGTTTTTT. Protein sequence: CASSLVGATNEKLFF.

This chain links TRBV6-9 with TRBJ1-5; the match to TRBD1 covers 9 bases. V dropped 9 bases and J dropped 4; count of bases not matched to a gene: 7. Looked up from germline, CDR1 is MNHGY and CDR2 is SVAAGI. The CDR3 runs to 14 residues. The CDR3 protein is CASRSTGGNQPQHF. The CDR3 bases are TGTGCCAGTCGCTCGACAGGGGGGAATCAGCCCCAGCATTTT.

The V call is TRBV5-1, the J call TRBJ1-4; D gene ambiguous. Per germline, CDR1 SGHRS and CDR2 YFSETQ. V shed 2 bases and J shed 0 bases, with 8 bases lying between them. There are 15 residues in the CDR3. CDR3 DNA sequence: TGCGCCAGCAGCTTACGGTTGTCAACTAATGAAAAACTGTTTTTT. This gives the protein CASSLRLSTNEKLFF.